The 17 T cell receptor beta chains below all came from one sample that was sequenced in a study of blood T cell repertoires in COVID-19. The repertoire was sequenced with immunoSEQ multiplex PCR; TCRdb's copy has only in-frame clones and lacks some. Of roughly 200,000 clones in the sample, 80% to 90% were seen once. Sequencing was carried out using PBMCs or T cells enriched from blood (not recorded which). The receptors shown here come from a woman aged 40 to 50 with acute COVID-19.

CDR3 nucleotide sequence: TGCGCCAGCAGCTGGACGGAGGGTACTAACACTGAAGCTTTCTTT. Protein sequence: CASSWTEGTNTEAFF. The rearrangement uses TRBV5-1 and TRBJ1-1; D not resolved. Germline V gene lookup returns CDR1 SGHRS and CDR2 YFSETQ. The CDR3 sequence is 15 residues long. V gave up 3 bases and J gave up 2 bases, with 14 bases separating them.

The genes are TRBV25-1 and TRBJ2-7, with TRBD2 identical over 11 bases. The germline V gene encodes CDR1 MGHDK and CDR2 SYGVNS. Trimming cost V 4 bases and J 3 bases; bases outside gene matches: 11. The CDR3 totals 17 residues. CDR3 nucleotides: TGTGCCAGCAGTGCCCCGGGACTAGCGGAAGGGGTCTACGAGCAGTACTTC. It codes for CASSAPGLAEGVYEQYF.

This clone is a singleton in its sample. The chain's CDR3 is CASSRGTSGSREQYF. The CDR3 DNA reads TGTGCCAGCAGCCGAGGGACTAGCGGGAGTAGAGAGCAGTACTTC. The V and J genes are TRBV7-3 and TRBJ2-7; 14 bases are shared with TRBD2. The germline V gene encodes CDR1 SGHTA and CDR2 FQGTGA. The CDR3 spans 15 residues. V trimming: 5 bases; J trimming: 7 bases; junction bases outside the gene matches: 7.

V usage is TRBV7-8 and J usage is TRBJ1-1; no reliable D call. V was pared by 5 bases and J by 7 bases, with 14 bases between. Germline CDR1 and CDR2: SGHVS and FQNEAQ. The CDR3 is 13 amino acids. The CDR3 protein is CASSPPGYVEAFF. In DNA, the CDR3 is TGTGCCAGCAGCCCCCCGGGGTACGTTGAAGCTTTCTTT.

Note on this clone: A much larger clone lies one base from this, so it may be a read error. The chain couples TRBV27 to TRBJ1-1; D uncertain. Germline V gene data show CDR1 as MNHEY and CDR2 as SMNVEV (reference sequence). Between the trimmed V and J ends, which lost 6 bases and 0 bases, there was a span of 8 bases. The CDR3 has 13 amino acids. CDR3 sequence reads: CASREQLNTEAFF. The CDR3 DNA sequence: TGTGCCAGCAGGGAACAGTTGAACACTGAAGCTTTCTTT.

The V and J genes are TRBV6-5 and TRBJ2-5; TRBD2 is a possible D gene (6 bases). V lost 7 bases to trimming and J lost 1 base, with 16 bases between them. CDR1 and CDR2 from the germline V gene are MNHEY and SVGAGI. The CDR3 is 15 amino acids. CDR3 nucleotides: TGTGCCAGCATGAGGTTGGCGGGGACCCAAGAGACCCAGTACTTC. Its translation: CASMRLAGTQETQYF.

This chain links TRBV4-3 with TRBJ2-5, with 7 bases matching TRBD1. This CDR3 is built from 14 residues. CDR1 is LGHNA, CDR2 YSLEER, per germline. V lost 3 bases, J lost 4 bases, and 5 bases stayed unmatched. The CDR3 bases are TGCGCCAGCAGCCAGGAACAGGGGAGAGAGACCCAGTACTTC. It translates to CASSQEQGRETQYF.

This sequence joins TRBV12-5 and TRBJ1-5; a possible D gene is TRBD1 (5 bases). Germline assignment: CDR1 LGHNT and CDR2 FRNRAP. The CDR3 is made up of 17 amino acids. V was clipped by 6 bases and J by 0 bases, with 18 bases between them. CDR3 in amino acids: CASGLGQVPFSNQPQHF. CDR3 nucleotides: TGTGCTAGTGGCCTGGGGCAGGTCCCCTTTAGCAATCAGCCCCAGCATTTT.

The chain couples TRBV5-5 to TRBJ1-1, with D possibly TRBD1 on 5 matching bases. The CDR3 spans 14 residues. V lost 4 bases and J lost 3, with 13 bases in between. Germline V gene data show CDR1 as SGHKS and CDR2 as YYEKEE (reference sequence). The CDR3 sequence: CASSLTDKHTEAFF. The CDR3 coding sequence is TGTGCCAGCAGCCTAACGGACAAGCACACTGAAGCTTTCTTT. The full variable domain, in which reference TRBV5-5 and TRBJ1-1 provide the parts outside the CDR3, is DAGVTQSPTHLIKTRGQQVTLRCSPISGHKSVSWYQQVLGQGPQFIFQYYEKEERGRGNFPDRFSARQFPNYSSELNVNALLLGDSALYLCASSLTDKHTEAFFGQGTRLTVV.

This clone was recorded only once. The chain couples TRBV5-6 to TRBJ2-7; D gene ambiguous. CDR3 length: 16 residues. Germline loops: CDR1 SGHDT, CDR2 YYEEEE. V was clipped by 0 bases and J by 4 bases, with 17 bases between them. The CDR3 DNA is TGTGCCAGCAGCTTGGCTAAGCCCGACAACCTATACGAGCAGTACTTC. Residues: CASSLAKPDNLYEQYF.

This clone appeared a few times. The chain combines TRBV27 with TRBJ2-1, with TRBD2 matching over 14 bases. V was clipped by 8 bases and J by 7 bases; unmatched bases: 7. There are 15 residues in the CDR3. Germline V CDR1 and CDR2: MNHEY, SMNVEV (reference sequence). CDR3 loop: CASQTSGRVGNEQFF. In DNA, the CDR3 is TGTGCCAGCCAGACTAGCGGGAGGGTAGGGAATGAGCAGTTCTTC.

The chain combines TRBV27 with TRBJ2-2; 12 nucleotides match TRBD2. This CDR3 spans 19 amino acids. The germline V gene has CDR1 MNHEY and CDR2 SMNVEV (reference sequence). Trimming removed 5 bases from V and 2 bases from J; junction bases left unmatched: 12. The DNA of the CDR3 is TGTGCCAGCAGTGCCTTGACTAGCGGGAGACTAGGAAACACCGGGGAGCTGTTTTTT. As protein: CASSALTSGRLGNTGELFF.

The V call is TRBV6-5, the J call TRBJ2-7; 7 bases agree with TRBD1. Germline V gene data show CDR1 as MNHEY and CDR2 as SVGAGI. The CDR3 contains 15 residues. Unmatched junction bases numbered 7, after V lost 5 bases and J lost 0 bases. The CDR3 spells CASSRTGQNSYEQYF. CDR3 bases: TGTGCCAGCAGTCGGACGGGACAGAACTCCTACGAGCAGTACTTC.

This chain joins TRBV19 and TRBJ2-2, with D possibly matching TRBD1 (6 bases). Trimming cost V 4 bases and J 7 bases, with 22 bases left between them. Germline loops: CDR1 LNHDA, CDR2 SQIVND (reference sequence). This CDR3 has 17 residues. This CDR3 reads CASSTRGQFRGNGELFF. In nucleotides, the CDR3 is TGTGCCAGTAGTACCCGTGGACAGTTTAGGGGAAACGGGGAGCTGTTTTTT. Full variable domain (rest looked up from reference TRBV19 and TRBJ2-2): DGGITQSPKYLFRKEGQNVTLSCEQNLNHDAMYWYRQDPGQGLRLIYYSQIVNDFQKGDIAEGYSVSREKKESFPLTVTSAQKNPTAFYLCASSTRGQFRGNGELFFGEGSRLTVL.

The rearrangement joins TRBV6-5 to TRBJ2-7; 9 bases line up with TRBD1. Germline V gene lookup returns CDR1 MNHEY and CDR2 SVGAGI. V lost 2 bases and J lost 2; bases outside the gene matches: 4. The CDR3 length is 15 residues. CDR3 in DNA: TGTGCCAGCAGTTACGCCGGGACAGGGACCTACGAGCAGTACTTC. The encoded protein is CASSYAGTGTYEQYF.

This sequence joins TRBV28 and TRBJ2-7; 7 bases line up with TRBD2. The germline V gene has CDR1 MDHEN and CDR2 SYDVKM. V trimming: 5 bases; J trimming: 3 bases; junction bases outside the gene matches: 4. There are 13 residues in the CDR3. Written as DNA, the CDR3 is TGTGCCAGCAGTCCACCGGGGGGCTACGAGCAGTACTTC. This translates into CASSPPGGYEQYF.

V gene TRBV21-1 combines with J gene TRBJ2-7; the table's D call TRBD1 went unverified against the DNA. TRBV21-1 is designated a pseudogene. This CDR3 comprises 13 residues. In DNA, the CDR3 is TGTGCCAGCAGCAAAGCGAGGGGGCACGAGCAGTACTTC. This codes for CASSKARGHEQYF.